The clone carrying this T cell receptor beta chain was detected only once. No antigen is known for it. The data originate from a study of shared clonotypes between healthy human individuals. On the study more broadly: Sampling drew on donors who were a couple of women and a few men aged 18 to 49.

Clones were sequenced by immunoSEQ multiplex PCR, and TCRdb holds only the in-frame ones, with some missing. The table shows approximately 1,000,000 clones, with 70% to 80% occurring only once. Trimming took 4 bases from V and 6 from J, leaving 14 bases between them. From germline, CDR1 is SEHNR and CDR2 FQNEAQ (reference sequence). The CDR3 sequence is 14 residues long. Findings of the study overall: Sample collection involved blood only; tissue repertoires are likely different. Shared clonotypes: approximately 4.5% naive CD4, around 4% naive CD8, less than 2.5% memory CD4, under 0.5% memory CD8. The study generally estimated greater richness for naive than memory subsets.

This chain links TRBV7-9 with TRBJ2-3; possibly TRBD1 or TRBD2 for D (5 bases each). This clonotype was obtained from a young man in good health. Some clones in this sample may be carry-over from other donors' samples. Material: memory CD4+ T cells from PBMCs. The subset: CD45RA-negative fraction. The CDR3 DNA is TGTGCCAGCAGCTATAGGGGAGCCGGGGATACGCAGTATTTT. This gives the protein CASSYRGAGDTQYF.